The T cell receptor (beta chain) described here comes from a study of beta chain features in type 1 diabetes. All of the isolated RNA was reverse transcribed, so expressed TCRB transcripts were sequenced. Assay used: immunoSEQ multiplex PCR; TCRdb lists only in-frame clones, some missing. The sample comprises more than 150,000 clones, roughly 10% of which are singletons, and roughly 2% rests with the top ten. The V and J ends lost 5 bases and 2 bases respectively, with 12 bases between them. CDR1 and CDR2 (germline): SGDLS, YYNGEE. The CDR3 has 14 amino acids. The chain combines TRBV9 with TRBJ2-3; D is undetermined. The TCR was taken from a man aged 18 to 30 in good health. The material sequenced was central memory CD4+ T cells from blood. DNA of the CDR3: TGTGCCAGCAGTTCGAACGCTGCCACAGATACGCAGTATTTT. This gives the protein CASSSNAATDTQYF.